What follows are 32 T cell receptor beta chains derived from one specimen sequenced in a study of OX40 agonist ivuxolimab in advanced cancers. Sequencing was performed with immunoSEQ multiplex PCR; in TCRdb, only in-frame clones are kept and a portion is missing. The repertoire includes tens of thousands of clones, about nine tenths of them detected once, and 2.5% to 3% sits in the top ten. The sequenced sample was CD4+ or CD8+ T cells sorted from blood, obtained in a trial of the OX40 agonist ivuxolimab. The receptors derive from an adult with an advanced solid tumor such as melanoma, head and neck, liver or kidney cancer.

The chain uses TRBV4-1 and TRBJ2-1; no definite D call. This CDR3 contains 12 residues. CDR1 MGHRA and CDR2 YSYEKL come from the germline V gene. The V and J ends lost 0 bases and 10 bases respectively, with 7 bases between them. The CDR3 DNA follows: TGCGCCAGCAGCCAAGATACACAGGAGCAGTTCTTC. Translated, it gives CASSQDTQEQFF.

This clone was observed a handful of times. The chain combines TRBV5-1 with TRBJ2-1; 7 nucleotides line up with TRBD1. V gave up 5 bases and J gave up 8 bases; unmatched junction bases: 10. CDR3 length: 14 residues. The germline V gene encodes CDR1 SGHRS and CDR2 YFSETQ. The CDR3 DNA reads TGCGCCAGCAGTGGTGGTCTTGGGACAGATGAGCAGTTCTTC. This gives the protein CASSGGLGTDEQFF. Together with reference TRBV5-1 and TRBJ2-1, the CDR3 gives the full variable domain: KAGVTQTPRYLIKTRGQQVTLSCSPISGHRSVSWYQQTPGQGLQFLFEYFSETQRNKGNFPGRFSGRQFSNSRSEMNVSTLELGDSALYLCASSGGLGTDEQFFGPGTRLTVL.

The rearrangement uses TRBV28 and TRBJ2-4; TRBD1 matches at 10 bases. Looked up from germline, CDR1 is MDHEN and CDR2 is SYDVKM. The CDR3 has 16 amino acids. After removal of 4 bases from V and 3 bases from J, the junction contained 6 bases not matched to a gene. This CDR3 reads CASSSPGQGFKNIQYF. The CDR3, as DNA: TGTGCCAGCAGTTCGCCGGGACAGGGGTTCAAAAACATTCAGTACTTC.

This chain connects TRBV7-9 to TRBJ2-3, with unresolved D. The V end lost 5 bases, the J end lost 2 bases, and 5 bases lay between the germline ends. The CDR3 is made up of 12 amino acids. The V gene's germline CDR1 is SEHNR and CDR2 FQNEAQ (reference sequence). The CDR3 sequence is CASSPNTDTQYF. In DNA, the CDR3 is TGTGCCAGCAGCCCGAACACAGATACGCAGTATTTT.

For this clone: The same CDR3 also results from other DNA sequences found in this sample. The chain is built from TRBV5-1 and TRBJ2-1, with 12 nucleotides matching TRBD2. The CDR3 contains 16 residues. Trimming took 0 bases from V and 8 from J; bases not matched to a gene: 6. Germline values: CDR1 SGHRS, CDR2 YFSETQ. The DNA for the CDR3 is TGCGCCAGCAGCTTGGGGCTAGCGGGAGGGTGGGATGAGCAGTTCTTC. It is translated as CASSLGLAGGWDEQFF. Filled out from reference TRBV5-1 and TRBJ2-1, the complete variable domain reads KAGVTQTPRYLIKTRGQQVTLSCSPISGHRSVSWYQQTPGQGLQFLFEYFSETQRNKGNFPGRFSGRQFSNSRSEMNVSTLELGDSALYLCASSLGLAGGWDEQFFGPGTRLTVL.

This sequence joins TRBV10-3 and TRBJ1-2; D gene unclear. CDR1 is ENHRY and CDR2 is SYGVKD in the germline V gene. The CDR3 has 13 amino acids. Between the trimmed V and J ends, which lost 4 bases and 8 bases, there was a span of 14 bases. The DNA for the CDR3 is TGTGCCATCAGTGGAGACCGCCCTATGGGCTACACCTTC. This codes for CAISGDRPMGYTF.

The J gene is TRBJ1-1, the V gene TRBV2; tentatively, D is TRBD1 (5 bases). Per the germline V gene, CDR1 is SNHLY and CDR2 is FYNNEI. Trimming removed 6 bases at V and 0 bases at J, with 11 bases between. This CDR3 contains 14 residues. The CDR3, as DNA: TGTGCCAGCAGGGGGACCTTTATGAACACTGAAGCTTTCTTT. Translated, it gives CASRGTFMNTEAFF.

This clone was counted once. The chain carries TRBV19 and TRBJ2-5, with 11 positions matching TRBD2. Trimming at V came to 3 bases and at J to 1 base, leaving 1 base not matched to a gene. This CDR3 is 15 amino acids long. CDR1 is LNHDA, CDR2 SQIVND, per germline (reference sequence). The CDR3 nucleotides read TGTGCCAGTAGTATCACTAGCGGGGGCCAAGAGACCCAGTACTTC. Its protein is CASSITSGGQETQYF.

The rearrangement joins TRBV19 to TRBJ2-7; no definite D call. V lost 4 bases to trimming and J lost 5 bases, with 12 bases between them. Per germline, CDR1 LNHDA and CDR2 SQIVND (reference sequence). The CDR3 is 13 residues long. The CDR3 spells CASSTLRANEQYF. DNA for the CDR3: TGTGCCAGTAGTACCTTAAGGGCGAACGAGCAGTACTTC.

This clone was recorded a few times. The chain is built from TRBV2 and TRBJ1-2, with TRBD1 matching over 7 bases. The trim removed 4 bases at V and 8 bases at J, leaving 4 bases unmatched. Germline V gives CDR1 SNHLY, CDR2 FYNNEI. CDR3 length: 12 amino acids. The CDR3 DNA reads as TGTGCCAGCAGTGCGGCAGGGGGAGGCTACACCTTC. Its translation: CASSAAGGGYTF.

The rearrangement links TRBV6-6 to TRBJ1-1, with 7 bases aligning to TRBD1. This CDR3 has 15 residues. V was pared by 4 bases and J by 6 bases, with 11 bases of the junction left unmatched. From germline, CDR1 is MNHNY and CDR2 SVGAGI (reference sequence). The CDR3 DNA reads TGTGCCAGCAGTTCCCCTGTGGACAGGTGGGCTGAAGCTTTCTTT. Protein sequence: CASSSPVDRWAEAFF.

The rearrangement links TRBV28 to TRBJ2-7, with TRBD1 matching over 8 bases. The V gene's germline CDR1 is MDHEN and CDR2 SYDVKM. The junction had 8 bases not matched to a gene; V was cut back by 7 bases and J by 3 bases. This CDR3 has 14 amino acids. The CDR3: CASTSGGKIYEQYF. The CDR3 DNA reads TGTGCCAGCACGTCAGGGGGCAAGATCTACGAGCAGTACTTC. Drawing the rest from reference TRBV28 and TRBJ2-7, the complete variable domain is DVKVTQSSRYLVKRTGEKVFLECVQDMDHENMFWYRQDPGLGLRLIYFSYDVKMKEKGDIPEGYSVSREKKERFSLILESASTNQTSMYLCASTSGGKIYEQYFGPGTRLTVT.

The rearrangement uses TRBV28 and TRBJ1-2, with TRBD1 as a possible D gene (5 bases). The V gene's germline CDR1 is MDHEN and CDR2 SYDVKM. This CDR3 contains 13 residues. Trimming removed 4 bases at V and 5 bases at J, with 11 bases between. The CDR3 DNA is TGTGCCAGCAGTTCGGGACGGTATTATGGCTACACCTTC. This codes for CASSSGRYYGYTF.

The chain links TRBV7-9 to TRBJ1-5; no reliable D call. CDR1 is SEHNR, CDR2 FQNEAQ, per germline (reference sequence). The germline V and J ends were trimmed by 0 bases and 0 bases, with 12 bases remaining between them. The CDR3 is 17 amino acids. The CDR3 here is CASSLALAVFSNQPQHF. The CDR3 region has the DNA TGTGCCAGCAGCTTAGCTTTGGCAGTCTTTAGCAATCAGCCCCAGCATTTT. Based on the CDR3 plus reference TRBV7-9 and TRBJ1-5, the full variable domain is DTGVSQNPRHKITKRGQNVTFRCDPISEHNRLYWYRQTLGQGPEFLTYFQNEAQLEKSRLLSDRFSAERPKGSFSTLEIQRTEQGDSAMYLCASSLALAVFSNQPQHFGDGTRLSIL.

The chain recombines TRBV4-1 with TRBJ2-5; D perhaps matches TRBD2 (5 bases). The CDR3 is 15 amino acids. The germline V gene encodes CDR1 MGHRA and CDR2 YSYEKL. Trimming stripped 4 bases from V and 3 bases from J, with 15 bases between. DNA for the CDR3: TGCGCCAGCAGCCTGAGGGAAGGGCCTAAAGAGACCCAGTACTTC. Encoded protein: CASSLREGPKETQYF.

The genes are TRBV19 and TRBJ1-3; TRBD1 agrees at 7 bases. The V gene end was trimmed by 6 bases and the J gene end by 6 bases; junction bases not matched to a gene: 5. The CDR3 contains 13 residues. Germline V gene data show CDR1 as LNHDA and CDR2 as SQIVND (reference sequence). This CDR3 reads CASSVGQINTIYF. The CDR3 DNA follows: TGTGCCAGTAGCGTGGGACAGATAAACACCATATATTTT.

V and J are TRBV5-6 and TRBJ2-6, with 8 bases fitting TRBD2. Germline CDR1 is SGHDT and CDR2 is YYEEEE. This CDR3 has 15 residues. The V and J ends lost 4 bases and 0 bases, in that order; junction bases with no gene match: 0. The CDR3 is CASSRGGSGANVLTF. The CDR3 bases are TGTGCCAGCAGCCGGGGGGGCTCTGGGGCCAACGTCCTGACTTTC.

The chain carries TRBV5-6 and TRBJ1-5; 10 bases align to TRBD1. Germline V CDR1 and CDR2: SGHDT, YYEEEE. The CDR3 sequence is 16 residues long. Trimming removed 3 bases from V and 7 bases from J; junction bases left unmatched: 10. The CDR3 here is CASSYGQGGLTQPQHF. The CDR3 DNA follows: TGTGCCAGCAGCTACGGACAGGGGGGACTGACACAGCCCCAGCATTTT.

This chain links TRBV10-3 with TRBJ2-5, with D perhaps matching TRBD2 (5 bases). Matching the DNA end better, TRBJ2-7 makes the J call doubtful. This CDR3 has 14 amino acids. Looked up from germline, CDR1 is ENHRY and CDR2 is SYGVKD. DNA for the CDR3: TGTGCCATCAGTGAGTCTCTAGCTAACTACGAGCAGTACTTC. This encodes CAISESLANYEQYF.

The chain is built from TRBV6-1 and TRBJ2-1; D unclear. This CDR3 region has 16 residues. Trimming pared 2 bases from V and 2 bases from J, leaving 13 bases between. CDR1 is MNHNS, CDR2 SASEGT, per germline. The CDR3 sequence is CASSELPNRPYNEQFF. The CDR3 nucleotides read TGTGCCAGCAGTGAACTACCGAACAGACCCTACAATGAGCAGTTCTTC.

V usage is TRBV6-1 and J usage is TRBJ1-4, with 7 nucleotides matching TRBD1. Per germline, CDR1 MNHNS and CDR2 SASEGT. The junction had 10 bases not matched to a gene; V was cut back by 7 bases and J by 8 bases. The CDR3 consists of 14 residues. The CDR3 DNA is TGTGCCAGCATCCACAGGGAAGGGGGCGAAAAACTGTTTTTT. Amino acid sequence: CASIHREGGEKLFF.

The chain joins TRBV9 to TRBJ2-1; D ambiguous. CDR1 and CDR2 from the germline V gene are SGDLS and YYNGEE. With 3 bases removed from V and 3 bases from J, the gap between germline ends came to 16 bases. The CDR3 has 16 amino acids. DNA of the CDR3: TGTGCCAGCAGCGAAGCCGGGTCTAATCACTACAATGAGCAGTTCTTC. Translating it yields CASSEAGSNHYNEQFF.

J is TRBJ2-2 and V is TRBV30; TRBD2 matches at 8 bases. CDR1 is GTSNPN and CDR2 is SVGIG in the germline V gene (reference sequence). V shed 4 bases and J 0 bases; nucleotides not matched to a gene: 1. This CDR3 is built from 14 residues. As DNA, the CDR3 is TGTGCCTGGACTAGCGGGCCGAACACCGGGGAGCTGTTTTTT. Translating gives CAWTSGPNTGELFF.

This chain joins TRBV19 and TRBJ1-2; 10 positions agree with TRBD1. The junction had 7 bases not matched to a gene; V was cut back by 5 bases and J by 4 bases. The germline V gene has CDR1 LNHDA and CDR2 SQIVND (reference sequence). The CDR3 covers 15 residues. CDR3 amino acids: CASSSGQGDAYGYTF. Here the CDR3 DNA reads TGTGCCAGTAGTTCCGGACAGGGGGACGCCTATGGCTACACCTTC.

On this clone itself: A junction boundary mismatches the germline segment, possibly from a read error. The V gene is TRBV6-4, the J gene TRBJ2-7, with 10 nucleotides matching TRBD1. The CDR3 spans 15 residues. Germline values: CDR1 MRHNA, CDR2 SNTAGT. For the CDR3, the DNA is TGTGCCAGCAATGACAGGGGGCGCACCCCCTACGAGCAGTACTTC. Translating it yields CASNDRGRTPYEQYF.

This chain connects TRBV18 to TRBJ2-5, with D perhaps TRBD1 (7 bases). The CDR3 runs 16 residues. Germline lookup yields CDR1 KGHSH and CDR2 LQKENI. Trimming pared 6 bases from V and 5 bases from J, leaving 22 bases between. The CDR3 DNA reads TGTGCCAGCTCTCAAATAAGGGGGCAGGGAGGCGAGACCCAGTACTTC. It encodes CASSQIRGQGGETQYF.

The chain recombines TRBV29-1 with TRBJ1-2; D remains ambiguous. V was clipped by 6 bases and J by 8 bases, with 22 bases between them. The CDR3 is made up of 14 amino acids. Per germline, CDR1 SQVTM and CDR2 ANQGSEA. CDR3 sequence: CSVDEFTVQKGYTF. The CDR3 region has the DNA TGCAGCGTCGATGAATTCACGGTTCAGAAGGGCTACACCTTC.

V gene TRBV7-3 combines with J gene TRBJ2-5; TRBD2 aligns across 7 bases. Looked up from germline, CDR1 is SGHTA and CDR2 is FQGTGA. Trimming removed 1 base from V and 7 bases from J; junction bases left unmatched: 15. CDR3 size: 17 residues. CDR3 nucleotides: TGTGCCAGCAGCTTAAACCATCAGGCTAGCGGTCTCCGGACCCAGTACTTC. It yields the protein CASSLNHQASGLRTQYF.

The chain combines TRBV5-1 with TRBJ2-6; D might be TRBD2 (7 bases). V dropped 6 bases and J dropped 2 bases, with 18 bases sitting between them. Germline values: CDR1 SGHRS, CDR2 YFSETQ. The CDR3 has 17 residues. The CDR3 nucleotides read TGCGCCAGCATGATAGGGGGGGACCTAACTGGGGCCAACGTCCTGACTTTC. Residues: CASMIGGDLTGANVLTF.

The gene calls are TRBV4-1 and TRBJ1-5; 9 bases line up with TRBD1. This CDR3 has 14 amino acids. The trim removed 5 bases at V and 1 base at J, leaving 0 bases unmatched. Germline V CDR1 and CDR2: MGHRA, YSYEKL. The CDR3 spells CASSDRGSNQPQHF. CDR3 sequence (DNA): TGCGCCAGCAGCGACAGGGGGAGCAATCAGCCCCAGCATTTT.

This chain joins TRBV5-4 and TRBJ2-1, with TRBD1 matching 7 bases. In germline, CDR1 is SGHNT, CDR2 YYREEE (reference sequence). The CDR3 has 16 amino acids. CDR3 in DNA: TGTGCAAGCTCCGGCCCGCAGGGGGAATCCTACAATGAGCAGTTCTTC. This sequence encodes CASSGPQGESYNEQFF.

The chain combines TRBV7-9 with TRBJ2-3; no clear D. Deletions cut 5 bases from V and 3 bases from J, with 12 bases between. The V gene's germline CDR1 is SEHNR and CDR2 FQNEAQ (reference sequence). This CDR3 has 14 amino acids. CDR3 region: CASSTRPMTDTQYF. The CDR3 bases are TGTGCCAGCAGCACCCGACCGATGACAGATACGCAGTATTTT.